The 9 T cell receptor beta chains presented below share a single source sample, sequenced in a study of cytomegalovirus exposure and HLA in healthy donors. The PCR was carried out with 60 Vbeta primers and 13 Jbeta primers. Some clones are missing from TCRdb's copy, which holds only in-frame ones; the method was immunoSEQ multiplex PCR. The sample has over 100,000 clones, less than 90% seen once; the top ten hold less than 2%. The sequencing input was PBMCs. The receptors originated from a man between 40 and 49 years old in good health and CMV-seronegative.

The V and J genes are TRBV7-2 and TRBJ1-2; TRBD1 matches 7 bases. V trimming: 1 base; J trimming: 3 bases; junction bases outside the gene matches: 5. In germline, CDR1 is SGHTA, CDR2 FQGNSA. CDR3 length: 15 amino acids. This CDR3 reads CASSLGQGFDYGYTF. The CDR3 nucleotides read TGTGCCAGCAGCTTAGGACAGGGCTTCGACTATGGCTACACCTTC.

V gene TRBV5-1 combines with J gene TRBJ1-1; 7 bases fit TRBD1. The CDR3 totals 14 residues. The germline V gene has CDR1 SGHRS and CDR2 YFSETQ. The V gene end was trimmed by 4 bases and the J gene end by 3 bases; junction bases not matched to a gene: 6. CDR3: CASSGGDSHTEAFF. CDR3 nucleotides: TGCGCCAGCAGCGGCGGGGACAGTCACACTGAAGCTTTCTTT.

The CDR3 DNA follows: TGTGCCAGCAGTGCTCAGGGGCGGAACTCACCCCTCCACTTT. As protein: CASSAQGRNSPLHF. The chain uses TRBV2 and TRBJ1-6, with D tentatively TRBD1 (6 bases). V lost 4 bases to trimming and J lost 10 bases, with 14 bases between them. The CDR3 is 14 residues long. Germline V gives CDR1 SNHLY, CDR2 FYNNEI.

This chain connects TRBV6-6 to TRBJ2-5, with a weak D call TRBD2 (6 bases). The CDR3 contains 15 residues. Trimming removed 2 bases at V and 4 bases at J, with 14 bases between. Germline V gene sequence: CDR1 MNHNY, CDR2 SVGAGI (reference sequence). The CDR3 here is CASSYTAGRLETQYF. CDR3 nucleotides: TGTGCCAGCAGTTACACAGCGGGCCGGTTAGAGACCCAGTACTTC.

This clone was seen a single time. The chain links TRBV28 to TRBJ1-5; no firm D call. Trimming removed 4 bases from V and 1 base from J, with 11 bases in between. This CDR3 region has 15 residues. In germline, CDR1 is MDHEN, CDR2 SYDVKM. The CDR3 nucleotides are TGTGCCAGCAGTTACCCGCATGAGAGCAATCAGCCCCAGCATTTT. Translating it yields CASSYPHESNQPQHF.

The rearrangement joins TRBV29-1 to TRBJ1-1, with D possibly matching TRBD1 (5 bases). V lost 7 bases to trimming and J lost 6 bases, with 15 bases between them. CDR1 and CDR2 from the germline V gene are SQVTM and ANQGSEA. The CDR3 runs 12 residues. CDR3 bases: TGCAGCGCGCGGGGGTCGACCTCTGAAGCTTTCTTT. Translated: CSARGSTSEAFF.

A few counts support this clone. Other DNA sequences in this specimen translate into the identical CDR3. J is TRBJ1-4 and V is TRBV15; no definite D call. From germline, CDR1 is LNHNV and CDR2 YYDKDF (reference sequence). Trimming stripped 3 bases from V and 0 bases from J, with 5 bases between. This CDR3 has 14 amino acids. CDR3 protein: CATSSLATNEKLFF. The CDR3 DNA reads as TGTGCCACCAGCAGCCTCGCAACTAATGAAAAACTGTTTTTT.

Only one count was recorded for this clone. V is TRBV29-1 and J is TRBJ2-3; 12 nucleotides line up with TRBD2. After removal of 7 bases from V and 4 bases from J, the junction contained 3 bases not matched to a gene. The germline CDR1 and CDR2 sequences are SQVTM and ANQGSEA. The CDR3 runs 13 residues. This CDR3 is CSAGLAGPDTQYF. CDR3 bases: TGCAGCGCAGGACTAGCGGGGCCAGATACGCAGTATTTT.

The rearrangement uses TRBV27 and TRBJ2-1, with TRBD1 identical over 8 bases. Germline V gene sequence: CDR1 MNHEY, CDR2 SMNVEV (reference sequence). The V gene end was trimmed by 5 bases and the J gene end by 6 bases; junction bases not matched to a gene: 6. The CDR3 has 14 residues. The CDR3 region is CASSIRGRGNEQFF. The CDR3 nucleotides read TGTGCCAGCAGTATCAGGGGGCGGGGCAATGAGCAGTTCTTC.